This T cell receptor beta chain is drawn from a study of spatial heterogeneity in lung cancer. Overall study context: Each time, sequencing found more beta-chain sequences than alpha-chain sequences.

The V end was cut by 7 bases, the J end by 0 bases, with 16 bases between. The CDR3 runs to 17 residues. Germline assignment: CDR1 WSHSY and CDR2 SAAADI. Every TCR cDNA molecule bore its own unique molecular identifier. One entry per CDR3 protein, called by TCRdb with MiXCR from the 5' RACE reads. The table has fewer than 45,000 distinct CDR3 sequences, over 6.5% seen once. The time point: sample taken at primary tumor resection. The input material, whole RNA from tumor, nontumor lung or frozen PBMC, was sequenced unsorted. This receptor was identified in a female donor with early-stage non-small cell lung cancer. This specimen was PBMCs, taken at surgery. The rearrangement uses TRBV10-2 and TRBJ2-6; D ambiguous. CDR3 in DNA: TGCGCCAGCAAAAGAGGAACGATCAACTCTGGGGCCAACGTCCTGACTTTC. Translation gives CASKRGTINSGANVLTF.